One T cell receptor beta chain is described in this entry. It lacks a known antigen. The library was prepared using the immunoSEQ multiplex PCR assay. For the multiplex PCR, a mixture combining 60 forward primers for TCR Vbeta segments and 13 reverse primers for TCR Jbeta segments was used. The CDR3 region of rearranged TCR beta genes was amplified from genomic DNA with a multiplex PCR assay. The Illumina HiSeq System was used to sequence the amplified TCR beta libraries as 87-base-pair reads. On the authors' methods: A later analysis tallied tens of millions of unique TCR beta chains across the 666 repertoires, and about 10 million of those chains were shared by two or more donors. Raw reads were error-corrected and collapsed into unique sequences with a nearest-neighbor algorithm that merged closely related sequences to remove PCR and sequencing errors. CDR3 sequences were aligned to IMGT reference sequences to assign V, D and J gene segments. For a sequence to be retained, a match of at least six nucleotides to both a V gene segment and a J gene segment was required. A rearrangement was called productive if the CDR3 had no stop codons and remained in frame with V and J, and every other rearrangement was called non-productive. CDR3 was defined according to IMGT convention as the region running from the second conserved V-encoded cysteine to the conserved J-encoded phenylalanine. In an earlier analysis of 550 to 650 of the donors, sequences lacking an unambiguous match to a single V gene segment were excluded. In an earlier analysis of 500 to 750 of the donors, V segments were called functional above 56.7% productive rearrangements and were called segregating when the between-donor standard deviation exceeded 5%. A statistical classification framework was developed to diagnose cytomegalovirus status using the catalog of TCR beta chain sequences. A later analysis assigned V and J genes by comparing TCR nucleotide sequences with IMGT/GENE-DB human TR gene sequences. Using the TCRdist pipeline, a later analysis assigned CDR3 sequences along with most-parsimonious VDJ recombination scenarios. In a later analysis, every TCR beta chain was defined by the combination of its CDR3 amino acid sequence and its V-gene family, and reads without a unique V-gene family were dropped. In a later analysis, around 600 highly shared, low-generation-probability nucleotide sequences were removed to address suspected cross-contamination and a sequencing artifact. A later analysis calculated a clonal expansion index for each public chain from normalized within-repertoire ranks of inferred template counts. In a later analysis, generation probabilities were computed using a VDJ recombination model fitted to out-of-frame rearrangements, and the results were checked against IGoR. A later analysis scored TCR-TCR, TCR-HLA and TCR-CMV co-occurrence with hypergeometric tests, applying a repertoire-size bias correction to TCR pairs. A later analysis estimated false discovery rates by permuting HLA or CMV assignments 20 times. In a later analysis, co-occurring TCRs were grouped with DBSCAN, and TCRdist sequence similarity was added when clustering was performed within HLA-allele-positive subsets. Co-occurrence clustering excluded repertoires with fewer than 30,000 or more than 120,000 public chains, plus five with anomalous nucleotide sharing. TCRdb's version of the immuneACCESS table is confined to in-frame rearrangements and falls short of the full clone set. An unresolved V gene accounts for under half of the shortfall where checked; the remainder is of unknown origin. V, J and clone size are taken as reported in that table, and D and trimming were inferred from the DNA itself. This sample's clone table shows 100,000 to 150,000 clones. The ten largest clonotypes hold approximately 1% of the sample.

The sample is drawn from a study of cytomegalovirus exposure and HLA in healthy donors (dated by TCRdb to the late 2010s). About the investigation overall: According to an earlier analysis of 550 to 750 of the donors, some 180 million T cells yielded 95 million to 140 million unique TCR beta sequences and about 300 Gb of sequence data. Donor age, sex, ethnicity and CMV serostatus were collected together with the repertoire data. Among the approximately 400 genotyped donors, around 81% belonged to the genetic ancestry cluster associated with self-reported Caucasian donors. All discovery cohort repertoires had been generated on a single sequencing platform. An earlier analysis of several hundred of the donors used high-throughput TCR beta sequencing to judge whether each TCR beta V gene segment behaved as functional or pseudogenic. Along with the approximately 700-subject first cohort, a separate validation cohort of around 120 different subjects was used. Typing coverage differed by locus: A, B, C, DRB1 and DQB1 were typed in about 629-640 donors, DQA1 in 500 to 550, DPA1 in roughly 590, and DPB1 in around 490. Several DR-DQ haplotypes were handled as single units for association and clustering, since linkage in the cohort was strong. The study used immunosequencing to profile the T cell repertoires of 600 to 850 subjects and linked those repertoires to cytomegalovirus serostatus. To predict cytomegalovirus infection status, the study brought together high-throughput TCR immunosequencing, statistical association of individual TCRs with disease status, and machine learning. On average, 235,054 unique TCR beta nucleotide sequences were sequenced per donor among more than 350 genotyped donors of the cohort, with roughly 20% of those sequences being non-productive. An early release covering roughly 600 HLA-typed donors comprised approximately 290 gigabases of sequencing data and tens of millions of unique TCR sequences. Both class I and class II loci were covered by HLA typing, at four-digit resolution. The aim of the study was to test whether cataloging public T cell receptors could identify signatures of past pathogen exposure. In a later genetic analysis, genome-wide SNP genotypes for about 55% of the roughly 700 donors were used, and that subset was treated as a discovery cohort. Rather than drawing on any new phenotypic data, the later analysis identified candidate immune exposures from TCR beta sequences and the way those sequences occurred across donors. A later analysis re-examined previously published TCR beta repertoires from more than 650 donors and added high-resolution HLA genotyping to investigate patterns of TCR occurrence. Overall study results and their limits: An association between a missense DCLRE1C variant and V-gene and J-gene trimming of TCR beta chains was found in a later genetic analysis and replicated in an independent cohort. For the cohort, immune exposure information was limited to CMV serostatus. According to the authors, the approach could potentially be generalized to other disease states and immunological phenotypes. The sequencing pipeline was judged likely to have produced a cluster of highly shared sequence variants as a technical artifact. HLA typing was unavailable for some donors at each locus, so association tests used only the typed subset. Most TCR sequences were seen in very few donors, while some public TCRs were found in many individuals. In an earlier analysis of 587 of the donors, most TCR beta V segments appeared in productive rearrangements about 87% or about 30% of the time, broadly matching IMGT annotations. A later analysis reported that several top co-occurrence clusters appeared linked to parvovirus B19, influenza, CMV and Epstein-Barr virus. A later genetic analysis reported fewer N-insertions in productive TCRs among donors in an Asian-associated ancestry cluster than the roughly 640-donor mean. In both the original and validation cohorts, the classifier was reported to diagnose cytomegalovirus status with high specificity and sensitivity. A later analysis found that HLA-associated TCR beta chains were more clonally expanded and had lower generation probabilities than equally common non-associated chains. Three of the identified cytomegalovirus-associated TCR beta chains were confirmed in vitro to be specific for cytomegalovirus antigens. A further reported finding was that TCR beta sequences accurately predicted the HLA-A and HLA-B alleles for most subjects in the first cohort. A later analysis found that TCR association rates varied across HLA loci, with DRB1 alleles showing the most associated TCRs and HLA-C alleles the fewest. The cohort was sequenced for TCR beta chains only, and without alpha or paired-chain data the features that could be detected were limited. Correlated functional status among segregating V segments might reflect linkage disequilibrium, but an unknown experimental factor could not be ruled out. According to a later analysis, most CMV-associated TCR beta chains appeared to be HLA-restricted, and the HLA associations seemed to be driven largely by CMV exposure. The study listed 150 to 200 TCR beta chains as associated with cytomegalovirus. In a later analysis, around 15,000 TCR beta sequences were associated with specific HLA alleles at a false discovery rate of 0.05. Because counts were too low, more than 15 rarely observed V segments, including chromosome 9 orphons, were excluded from the earlier analysis of some 540 of the donors. The presence/absence analyses assumed that sequencing depth was roughly uniform across donors, and that assumption may not be true. When HLA alleles, especially DR and DQ, strongly co-occurred, TCR associations were difficult to assign to individual alleles. Some IMGT-functional V segments, including TRBV6-2 and TRBV6-3, could not be told apart with the 87-base-pair reads, so those segments were excluded.

In total, 666 healthy bone marrow donors made up the cohort. Cohort members were all nominally healthy when sampled, although unrecorded immune exposures were likely present. The donor tested CMV seronegative and was one of the 352 seronegative cohort members. Each donor provided a peripheral blood sample, and peripheral blood mononuclear cells were used for TCR beta sequencing. Genomic DNA extraction from the blood cell samples was performed with the Qiagen DNeasy Blood Extraction Kit. V loses 1 base at its end and J loses 5 bases; junction bases beyond the gene matches: 8. The germline V gene (reference sequence) provides CDR1 SEHNR and CDR2 FQNEAQ. From its cysteine to its phenylalanine, the CDR3 spans 16 amino acids. Of all the DNA, just the CDR3 is kept, 48 bases in frame from base 1.

Sequenced sample: PBMCs. The V and J genes are TRBV7-9 and TRBJ2-7; TRBD1 agrees with 10 junctional bases. The sequence was obtained from a man aged 18 to 30 in good health and CMV-seronegative. The nucleotide sequence reads TGTGCCAGCAGCTTAGAGTCACCGGGACAGGGGAACGAGCAGTACTTC. Its protein product is CASSLESPGQGNEQYF.